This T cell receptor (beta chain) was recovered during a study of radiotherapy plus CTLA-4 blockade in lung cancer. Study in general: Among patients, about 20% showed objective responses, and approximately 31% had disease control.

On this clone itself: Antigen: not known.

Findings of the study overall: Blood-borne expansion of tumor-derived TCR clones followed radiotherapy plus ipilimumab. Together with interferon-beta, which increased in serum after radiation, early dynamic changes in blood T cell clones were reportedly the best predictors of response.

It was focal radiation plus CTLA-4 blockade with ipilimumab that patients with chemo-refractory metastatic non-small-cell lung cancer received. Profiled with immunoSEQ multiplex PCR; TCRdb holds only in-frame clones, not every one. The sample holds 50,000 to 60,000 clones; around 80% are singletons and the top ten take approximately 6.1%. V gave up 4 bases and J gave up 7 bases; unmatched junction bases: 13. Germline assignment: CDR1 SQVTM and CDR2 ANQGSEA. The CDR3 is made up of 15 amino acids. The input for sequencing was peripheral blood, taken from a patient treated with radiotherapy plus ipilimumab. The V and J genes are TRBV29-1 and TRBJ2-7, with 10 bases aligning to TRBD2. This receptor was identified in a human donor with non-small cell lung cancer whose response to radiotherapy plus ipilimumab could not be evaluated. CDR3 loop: CSVVYPPAGGGEQYF. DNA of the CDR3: TGCAGCGTTGTATACCCCCCAGCGGGAGGGGGAGAGCAGTACTTC.